These T cell receptor beta chains were read from a single sample in a study of immune evolution from preneoplasia to lung adenocarcinoma. Sequenced by immunoSEQ multiplex PCR; TCRdb stores in-frame clones only, minus some. The sample includes 30,000 to 45,000 clones, 74% seen only once; the top ten take approximately 6.2%. Sequenced input: FFPE invasive lung adenocarcinoma tissue. All receptors derive from a person in their sixties with lung adenocarcinoma. The CDR3 runs from the conserved cysteine through the conserved F or W. The D gene is left open where the match is weak. Expanded clones get a size class; other rows say once, few or many, or leave the size out.

clone size	V gene	J gene	D gene	CDR3 protein	CDR3 DNA
NA	TRBV7-3	TRBJ2-5	TRBD1	CASSPTGLQETQYF	TGTGCCAGCAGCCCGACAGGGCTTCAAGAGACCCAGTACTTC
NA	TRBV28	TRBJ1-1	TRBD1	CASSPGTATMNTEAFF	TGTGCCAGCAGCCCTGGGACAGCTACTATGAACACTGAAGCTTTCTTT
NA	TRBV30	TRBJ2-7	TRBD1	CAWSVVGQPKPGPYEQYF	TGTGCCTGGAGTGTAGTGGGACAGCCTAAACCCGGTCCCTACGAGCAGTACTTC
NA	TRBV5-4	TRBJ2-1	NA	CASSLGTGGNEQFF	TGTGCCAGCAGCTTGGGTACAGGTGGCAATGAGCAGTTCTTC
NA	TRBV2	TRBJ1-4	TRBD1	CASSPDRGDEKLFF	TGTGCCAGCAGCCCGGACAGGGGAGATGAAAAACTGTTTTTT
NA	TRBV28	TRBJ2-7	TRBD1	CASSVWRPGQGLNEQYF	TGTGCCAGCAGTGTCTGGAGACCGGGACAGGGGTTGAACGAGCAGTACTTC
NA	TRBV5-4	TRBJ2-5	NA	CASSLAGVQETQYF	TGTGCCAGCAGCTTGGCGGGGGTTCAAGAGACCCAGTACTTC
NA	TRBV2	TRBJ2-1	NA	CASRGDTGREQFF	TGTGCCAGCAGGGGGGACACCGGACGTGAGCAGTTCTTC
NA	TRBV2	TRBJ2-1	TRBD2	CASRSQGLQSNEQFF	TGTGCCAGCAGATCGCAGGGACTACAATCAAATGAGCAGTTCTTC
NA	TRBV5-1	TRBJ1-4	NA	CASSLFTTNEKLFF	TGCGCCAGCAGCTTGTTTACAACTAATGAAAAACTGTTTTTT
NA	TRBV18	TRBJ2-1	NA	CASSSVKGGEQFF	TGTGCCAGCTCATCTGTGAAAGGAGGTGAGCAGTTCTTC
NA	TRBV5-6	TRBJ1-2	NA	CASSTGTYGYTF	TGTGCCAGCAGCACGGGAACCTATGGCTACACCTTC
NA	TRBV5-3	TRBJ2-3	NA	CASSFGEVGTDTQYF	TGTGCCAGCAGCTTTGGGGAAGTGGGCACAGATACGCAGTATTTT
NA	TRBV11-2	TRBJ2-1	NA	CASSLVSGPYNEQFF	TGTGCCAGCAGCTTAGTTTCGGGACCCTACAATGAGCAGTTCTTC
NA	TRBV14	TRBJ1-1	NA	CASSQRGGGWMNTEAFF	TGTGCCAGCAGCCAAAGAGGTGGGGGTTGGATGAACACTGAAGCTTTCTTT
NA	TRBV6-6	TRBJ2-1	TRBD2	CASSYGLGNNEQFF	TGTGCCAGCAGTTACGGACTAGGGAACAATGAGCAGTTCTTC
NA	TRBV9	TRBJ2-1	NA	CASSVDGYNEQFF	TGTGCCAGCAGCGTAGATGGGTACAATGAGCAGTTCTTC
once	TRBV7-2	TRBJ2-5	NA	CASNDWQQETQYF	TGTGCCAGCAATGATTGGCAACAAGAGACCCAGTACTTC
NA	TRBV4-1	TRBJ2-7	TRBD2	CASSQSTSGRPYEQYF	TGCGCCAGCAGCCAATCCACTAGCGGTAGACCCTACGAGCAGTACTTC
NA	TRBV5-1	TRBJ2-1	NA	CASSREPTGLFF	TGCGCCAGCAGCAGGGAGCCAACCGGGCTATTCTTC
NA	TRBV28	TRBJ1-1	NA	CASFNGMNTEAFF	TGTGCCAGCTTTAACGGTATGAACACTGAAGCTTTCTTT
NA	TRBV7-2	TRBJ1-5	NA	CASSATGSNQPQHF	TGTGCCAGCAGCGCCACTGGTAGCAATCAGCCCCAGCATTTT
few	TRBV27	TRBJ2-2	NA	CASRLTDTGELFF	TGTGCCAGCAGACTGACCGACACCGGGGAGCTGTTTTTT
NA	TRBV21-1	TRBJ2-5	NA	CASSQDGGFGETQYF	TGTGCCAGCAGCCAAGATGGGGGTTTCGGGGAGACCCAGTACTTC
NA	TRBV7-2	TRBJ2-2	NA	CASSPNSRAGELFF	TGTGCCAGCAGCCCCAATTCCCGGGCCGGGGAGCTGTTTTTT
NA	TRBV21-1	TRBJ2-1	NA	CASSKDRNNEQFF	TGTGCCAGCAGCAAGGACAGGAACAATGAGCAGTTCTTC
NA	TRBV6-4	TRBJ2-2	TRBD2	CASTFKAGANTGELFF	TGTGCCAGCACCTTCAAAGCGGGAGCGAACACCGGGGAGCTGTTTTTT
NA	TRBV5-1	TRBJ2-7	NA	CASSSTYEQYF	TGCGCCAGCAGCTCGACCTACGAGCAGTACTTC
NA	TRBV7-9	TRBJ1-2	NA	CASNSDRVGGKGYTF	TGTGCCAGCAATTCGGATCGGGTCGGCGGGAAAGGCTACACCTTC
NA	TRBV18	TRBJ2-2	NA	CASSVSDTGELFF	TGTGCCAGCTCCGTAAGTGACACCGGGGAGCTGTTTTTT
NA	TRBV7-9	TRBJ2-2	NA	CASSPHFTGELFF	TGTGCCAGCAGTCCTCACTTCACCGGGGAGCTGTTTTTT
NA	TRBV5-1	TRBJ1-5	NA	CASSRRDNQPQHF	TGCGCCAGCAGTCGCCGGGACAATCAGCCCCAGCATTTT
once	TRBV6-1	TRBJ1-5	TRBD1	CASSIQGNQPQHF	TGTGCCAGCAGCATACAGGGGAATCAGCCCCAGCATTTT
few	TRBV4-2	TRBJ2-6	NA	CASSQELGSKNVLTF	TGTGCCAGCAGCCAAGAATTGGGCAGTAAGAACGTCCTGACTTTC
NA	TRBV10-3	TRBJ2-1	NA	CAISQVGLDSEQFF	TGTGCCATCAGTCAGGTTGGACTCGACAGTGAGCAGTTCTTC
NA	TRBV19	TRBJ2-2	NA	CASSILTGKNTGELFF	TGTGCCAGTAGTATCTTAACAGGGAAGAACACCGGGGAGCTGTTTTTT
once	TRBV7-3	TRBJ2-6	TRBD1	CASSLTSGQGFSGANVLTF	TGTGCCAGCAGCTTAACGAGCGGACAGGGTTTCTCTGGGGCCAACGTCCTGACTTTC
NA	TRBV14	TRBJ2-1	TRBD2	CASSPSGKQFF	TGTGCCAGCAGCCCGAGCGGGAAGCAGTTCTTC
NA	TRBV19	TRBJ1-1	NA	CASSPTGSRGEAFF	TGTGCCAGTAGTCCGACAGGATCTCGGGGTGAAGCTTTCTTT
NA	TRBV25-1	TRBJ2-2	NA	CASSSPGRGVGELFF	TGTGCCAGCAGTTCGCCAGGGCGTGGAGTCGGGGAGCTGTTTTTT
NA	TRBV5-1	TRBJ2-1	TRBD2	CASSFGTSDYNEQFF	TGCGCCAGCAGCTTCGGGACTAGCGACTACAATGAGCAGTTCTTC
NA	TRBV5-1	TRBJ2-2	TRBD2	CASRGTSGRSDTGELFF	TGCGCCAGCAGGGGGACTAGCGGGAGGTCGGACACCGGGGAGCTGTTTTTT
NA	TRBV28	TRBJ2-6	NA	CASSSPALSGANVLTF	TGTGCCAGCAGTTCACCAGCCCTCTCTGGGGCCAACGTCCTGACTTTC
NA	TRBV5-1	TRBJ2-7	NA	CASSQADEQYF	TGCGCCAGCAGCCAGGCAGACGAGCAGTACTTC
NA	TRBV18	TRBJ2-7	TRBD1	CASSPGTGAYEQYF	TGTGCCAGCTCCCCCGGGACAGGGGCCTACGAGCAGTACTTC
NA	TRBV15	TRBJ2-7	NA	CATSRADRSSYEQYF	TGTGCCACCAGCAGAGCGGACCGGAGCTCCTACGAGCAGTACTTC
NA	TRBV5-6	TRBJ1-3	NA	CASSPAQGYNLNSGNTIYF	TGTGCCAGCAGCCCGGCACAGGGTTACAACTTAAACTCTGGAAACACCATATATTTT
NA	TRBV18	TRBJ1-1	NA	CASSPRVVGGNTEAFF	TGTGCCAGCTCACCACGGGTTGTAGGGGGGAACACTGAAGCTTTCTTT
medium-sized	TRBV7-8	TRBJ2-7	NA	CASSLFSYEQYF	TGTGCCAGCAGCTTATTCAGCTACGAGCAGTACTTC
NA	TRBV7-2	TRBJ1-2	TRBD1	CASSLGDRVRGDGYTF	TGTGCCAGCAGCTTAGGGGACAGGGTGAGGGGGGATGGCTACACCTTC
NA	TRBV7-2	TRBJ2-2	NA	CASSSYTATGELFF	TGTGCCAGCAGCTCATACACAGCCACCGGGGAGCTGTTTTTT
few	TRBV4-1	TRBJ2-3	TRBD2	CASSQTDSGSTDTQYF	TGCGCCAGCAGCCAAACCGATAGCGGGAGTACAGATACGCAGTATTTT